Below are 10 T cell receptor beta chains sequenced from a single sample in a study of OX40 agonist ivuxolimab in advanced cancers. Library preparation employed the immunoSEQ multiplex PCR assay. As stored in TCRdb, this immuneACCESS dataset retains in-frame rearrangements with V and J assigned. A fraction of the clones does not appear; measured against another copy, unresolved V genes explain less than half of the discrepancy, and the remainder lacks a known reason. The sample table contains some 50,000 clones; only one count was recorded for about 81% of them. The top ten constitute 0.69% of the sample. This material consisted of CD4+ or CD8+ T cells sorted from blood, taken in a trial of the OX40 agonist ivuxolimab. These receptors were obtained from an adult with an advanced solid tumor such as melanoma, head and neck, liver or kidney cancer.

The chain recombines TRBV7-8 with TRBJ2-5; 8 bases line up with TRBD1. Germline trimming cut 4 bases from V and 4 bases from J; bases unmatched to any gene: 8. CDR1 and CDR2 (germline): SGHVS, FQNEAQ. The CDR3 has 15 amino acids. CDR3 in DNA: TGTGCCAGCAGCTCGCCGGACAGGGTTGGAGAGACCCAGTACTTC. Amino acid sequence: CASSSPDRVGETQYF.

The chain joins TRBV6-5 to TRBJ1-5; no clear D. This CDR3 is built from 16 residues. V was trimmed by 2 bases and J by 2 bases, leaving 13 bases between them. From germline, CDR1 is MNHEY and CDR2 SVGAGI. Here the CDR3 DNA reads TGTGCCAGCAGTTACGCGGGGATCGGTCGCAATCAGCCCCAGCATTTT. This sequence encodes CASSYAGIGRNQPQHF.

This clone was counted only a few times. The chain carries TRBV4-1 and TRBJ1-4; 9 bases are a match to TRBD1. The V segment lost 5 bases and the J segment 7 bases; nucleotides outside the gene matches: 5. CDR1 is MGHRA and CDR2 is YSYEKL in the germline V gene. This CDR3 is 14 amino acids long. The CDR3 loop reads CASSLGQGVEKLFF. DNA of the CDR3: TGCGCCAGCAGCTTGGGACAGGGCGTTGAAAAACTGTTTTTT.

This clone was observed a handful of times. The sample has other DNA sequences that encode this CDR3 too. This chain joins TRBV5-6 and TRBJ1-2; D gene unclear. The germline CDR1 and CDR2 sequences are SGHDT and YYEEEE. There are 13 residues in the CDR3. V was shortened by 4 bases and J by 3 bases, with 10 bases between the two germline ends. CDR3 in amino acids: CASSPGPDYGYTF. The CDR3 bases are TGTGCCAGCAGCCCTGGGCCGGACTATGGCTACACCTTC. The full variable domain, with the rest looked up from reference TRBV5-6 and TRBJ1-2, is DAGVTQSPTHLIKTRGQQVTLRCSPKSGHDTVSWYQQALGQGPQFIFQYYEEEERQRGNFPDRFSGHQFPNYSSELNVNALLLGDSALYLCASSPGPDYGYTFGSGTRLTVV.

This clone occurred a few times. The rearrangement links TRBV19 to TRBJ2-3; possibly TRBD2 for D (5 bases). The CDR3 totals 17 residues. Germline CDR1 LNHDA, CDR2 SQIVND (reference sequence). V gave up 2 bases and J gave up 5 bases, with 20 bases separating them. The CDR3 DNA reads as TGTGCCAGTAGTATAACCGTGGGAACGCGGGCGGGAGATACGCAGTATTTT. Translation gives CASSITVGTRAGDTQYF. Using reference TRBV19 and TRBJ2-3 for the parts outside the CDR3, the full variable domain is DGGITQSPKYLFRKEGQNVTLSCEQNLNHDAMYWYRQDPGQGLRLIYYSQIVNDFQKGDIAEGYSVSREKKESFPLTVTSAQKNPTAFYLCASSITVGTRAGDTQYFGPGTRLTVL.

V gene TRBV10-3 combines with J gene TRBJ1-2; D is unresolved. The CDR3 covers 14 residues. Germline CDR1 is ENHRY and CDR2 is SYGVKD. V lost 3 bases to trimming and J lost 8 bases, with 16 bases between them. The DNA for the CDR3 is TGTGCCATCAGTGAAGCGCACACTGCGGGGGGCTACACCTTC. Encoded protein: CAISEAHTAGGYTF.

This chain links TRBV7-8 with TRBJ2-1, with 13 nucleotides matching TRBD2. Germline assignment: CDR1 SGHVS and CDR2 FQNEAQ. After removal of 5 bases from V and 7 bases from J, the junction contained 8 bases not matched to a gene. CDR3 length: 16 residues. The CDR3 region has the DNA TGTGCCAGCAGCAAATTACTAGCGGGGGGGCTTAATGAGCAGTTCTTC. It yields the protein CASSKLLAGGLNEQFF.

The chain links TRBV10-3 to TRBJ2-5; a weak D match, TRBD1 (6 bases). Trimming cost V 0 bases and J 2 bases, with 7 bases left between them. This CDR3 comprises 14 residues. Germline loops: CDR1 ENHRY, CDR2 SYGVKD. The CDR3 DNA reads TGTGCCATCAGTGAGTCTACAGGGCAAGAGACCCAGTACTTC. Its translation is CAISESTGQETQYF.

J is TRBJ1-1 and V is TRBV5-1; unclear D gene. The germline V gene has CDR1 SGHRS and CDR2 YFSETQ. The CDR3 covers 17 residues. V lost 0 bases and J lost 1, with 16 bases in between. The CDR3 sequence is CASSLVVAGVANTEAFF. Here the CDR3 DNA reads TGCGCCAGCAGCTTGGTCGTCGCTGGGGTGGCGAACACTGAAGCTTTCTTT.

This clone has a handful of counts. The genes are TRBV6-1 and TRBJ1-6; maybe TRBD1 (5 bases). The CDR3 is 18 amino acids. Trimming took 0 bases from V and 2 from J, leaving 14 bases between them. The germline CDR1 and CDR2 sequences are MNHNS and SASEGT. CDR3 sequence reads: CASSEAQGRGAYNSPLHF. Written as DNA, the CDR3 is TGTGCCAGCAGTGAAGCTCAAGGTCGGGGGGCCTATAATTCACCCCTCCACTTT.